The T cell receptor beta chain described here comes from a study of T cell responses to AZD1222 COVID-19 vaccine. CDR3 length: 12 residues. The germline V gene has CDR1 SGDLS and CDR2 YYNGEE. The germline V and J ends were trimmed by 0 bases and 8 bases, with 8 bases remaining between them. Profiling relied on immunoSEQ multiplex PCR, and the TCRdb table lists in-frame clones only, not all of them. The table has roughly 120,000 clones, 80% to 90% seen once. Sample: peripheral blood, taken 28 days after the second AZD1222 dose. The rearrangement links TRBV9 to TRBJ1-2; D gene ambiguous. The sequence derives from an adult who received the AZD1222 COVID-19 vaccine. The CDR3, as DNA: TGTGCCAGCAGCGTAGTACCGGGGGGCTACACCTTC. This codes for CASSVVPGGYTF.